The clone carrying this TCR beta chain has only a few counts. The data stem from a study of blood T cell repertoires in COVID-19. TCRdb's table, derived via immunoSEQ multiplex PCR, lists solely in-frame clones and lacks some. The sample lists 200,000 to 300,000 clones, 70% to 90% occurring once. Looked up from germline, CDR1 is WNHNN and CDR2 is SYGVQD (reference sequence). This CDR3 spans 14 amino acids. V lost 6 bases and J lost 4; bases outside the gene matches: 5. The receptor was isolated from a woman in her thirties or forties with acute COVID-19. The rearrangement links TRBV10-1 to TRBJ1-1; 10 nucleotides align to TRBD1. The sequenced sample was PBMCs or T cells enriched from blood (not recorded which). CDR3 in DNA: TGCGCCAGCAGCTGGGACAGGGGAGGCACTGAAGCTTTCTTT. Encoded protein: CASSWDRGGTEAFF.